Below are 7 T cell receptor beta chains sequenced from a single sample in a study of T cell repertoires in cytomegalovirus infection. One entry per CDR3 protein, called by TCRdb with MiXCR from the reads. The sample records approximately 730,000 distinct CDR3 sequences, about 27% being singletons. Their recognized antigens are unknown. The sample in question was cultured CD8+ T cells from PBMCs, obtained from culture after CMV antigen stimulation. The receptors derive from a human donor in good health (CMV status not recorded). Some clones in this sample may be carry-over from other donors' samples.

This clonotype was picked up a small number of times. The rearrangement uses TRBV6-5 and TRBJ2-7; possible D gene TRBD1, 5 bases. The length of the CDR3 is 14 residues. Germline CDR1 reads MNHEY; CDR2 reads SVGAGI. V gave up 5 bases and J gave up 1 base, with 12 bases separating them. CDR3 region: CASSTDIISYEQYF. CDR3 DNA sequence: TGTGCCAGCAGTACGGACATAATATCCTACGAGCAGTACTTC.

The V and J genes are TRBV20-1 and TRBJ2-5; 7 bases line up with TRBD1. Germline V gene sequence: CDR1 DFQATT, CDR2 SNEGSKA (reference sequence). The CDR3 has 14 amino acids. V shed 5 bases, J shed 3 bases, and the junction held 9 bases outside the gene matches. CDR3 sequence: CSASDRALEETQYF. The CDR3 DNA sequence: TGCAGTGCTTCCGACAGGGCTTTGGAAGAGACCCAGTACTTC.

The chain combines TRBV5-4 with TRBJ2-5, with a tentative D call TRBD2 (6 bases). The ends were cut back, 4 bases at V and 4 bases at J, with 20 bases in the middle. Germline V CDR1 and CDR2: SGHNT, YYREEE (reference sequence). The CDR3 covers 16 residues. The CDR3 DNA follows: TGTGCCAGCAGCGAGCGGACGGCGGGGACGAGAGAGACCCAGTACTTC. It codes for CASSERTAGTRETQYF.

This CDR3 reads CASSPKKTGFYEQYV. The CDR3 DNA reads TGTGCCAGCAGCCCCAAGAAAACGGGGTTCTACGAGCAGTACGTC. The chain couples TRBV7-9 to TRBJ2-7, with D maybe TRBD2 (5 bases). This CDR3 has 15 amino acids. CDR1 SEHNR and CDR2 FQNEAQ come from the germline V gene (reference sequence). The germline V and J ends were trimmed by 5 bases and 3 bases, with 17 bases remaining between them.

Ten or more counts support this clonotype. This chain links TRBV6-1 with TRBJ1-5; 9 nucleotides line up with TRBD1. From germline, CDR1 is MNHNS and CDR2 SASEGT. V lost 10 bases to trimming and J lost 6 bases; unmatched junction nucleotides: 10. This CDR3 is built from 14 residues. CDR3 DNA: TGTGCCACCAGGACAGGGGTAAGGAGTCAGCCCCAGCATTTT. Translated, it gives CATRTGVRSQPQHF.

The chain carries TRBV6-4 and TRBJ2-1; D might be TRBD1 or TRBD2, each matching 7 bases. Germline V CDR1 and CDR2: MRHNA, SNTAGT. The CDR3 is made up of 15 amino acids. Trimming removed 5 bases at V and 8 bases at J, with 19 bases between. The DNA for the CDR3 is TGTGCCAGCAGTCTGGCGGGGGCCAGGGGGGATGAGCAGTTCTTC. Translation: CASSLAGARGDEQFF.

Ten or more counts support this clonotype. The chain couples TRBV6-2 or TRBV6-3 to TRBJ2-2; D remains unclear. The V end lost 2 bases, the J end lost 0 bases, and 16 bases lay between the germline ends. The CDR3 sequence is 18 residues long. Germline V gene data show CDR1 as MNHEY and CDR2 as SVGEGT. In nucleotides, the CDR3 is TGTGCCAGCAGTTACAAGCGAGGTGAGACACCGAACACCGGGGAGCTGTTTTTT. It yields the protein CASSYKRGETPNTGELFF.